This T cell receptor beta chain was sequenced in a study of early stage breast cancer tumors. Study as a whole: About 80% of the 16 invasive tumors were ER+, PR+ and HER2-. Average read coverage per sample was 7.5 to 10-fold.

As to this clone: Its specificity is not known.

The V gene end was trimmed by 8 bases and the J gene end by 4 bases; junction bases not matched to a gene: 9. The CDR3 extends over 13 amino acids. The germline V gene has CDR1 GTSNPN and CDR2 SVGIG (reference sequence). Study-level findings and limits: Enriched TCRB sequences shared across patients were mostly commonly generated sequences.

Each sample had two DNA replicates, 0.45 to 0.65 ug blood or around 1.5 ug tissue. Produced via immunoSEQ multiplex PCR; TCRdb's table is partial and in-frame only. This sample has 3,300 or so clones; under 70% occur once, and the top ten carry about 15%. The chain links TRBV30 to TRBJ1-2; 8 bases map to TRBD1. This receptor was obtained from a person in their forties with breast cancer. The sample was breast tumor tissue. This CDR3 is CARQGQGLYGYTF. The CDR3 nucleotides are TGTGCCCGCCAAGGACAGGGCCTCTATGGCTACACCTTC.